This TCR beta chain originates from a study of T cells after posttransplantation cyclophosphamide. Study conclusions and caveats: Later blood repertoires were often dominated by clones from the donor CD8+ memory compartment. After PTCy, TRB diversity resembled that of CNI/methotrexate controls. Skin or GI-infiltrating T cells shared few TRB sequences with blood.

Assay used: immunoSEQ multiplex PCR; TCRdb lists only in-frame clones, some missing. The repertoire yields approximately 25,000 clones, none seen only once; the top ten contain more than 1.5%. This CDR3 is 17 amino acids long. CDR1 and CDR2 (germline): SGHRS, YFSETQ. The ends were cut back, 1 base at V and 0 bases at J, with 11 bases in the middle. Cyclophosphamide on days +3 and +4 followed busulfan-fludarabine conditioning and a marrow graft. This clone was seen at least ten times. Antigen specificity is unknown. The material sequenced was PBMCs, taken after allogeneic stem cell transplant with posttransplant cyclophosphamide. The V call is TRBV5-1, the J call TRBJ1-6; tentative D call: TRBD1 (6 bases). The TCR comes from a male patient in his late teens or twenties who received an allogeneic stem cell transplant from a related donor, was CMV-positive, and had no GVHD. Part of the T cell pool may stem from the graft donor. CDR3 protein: CASSLWGPSSYNSPLHF. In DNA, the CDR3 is TGCGCCAGCAGCTTGTGGGGGCCGAGCTCCTATAATTCACCCCTCCACTTT. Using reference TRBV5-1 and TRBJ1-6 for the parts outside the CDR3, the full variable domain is KAGVTQTPRYLIKTRGQQVTLSCSPISGHRSVSWYQQTPGQGLQFLFEYFSETQRNKGNFPGRFSGRQFSNSRSEMNVSTLELGDSALYLCASSLWGPSSYNSPLHFGNGTRLTVT.